These 30 T cell receptor beta chains were all obtained from the same sample, sequenced in a study of blood T cell repertoires in COVID-19. Using immunoSEQ multiplex PCR, the repertoire was profiled, and TCRdb retains in-frame clones only, with some absent. Here the sample spans 200,000 to 250,000 clones, approximately 86% being singletons. The sequenced sample consisted of peripheral blood. The receptors come from a woman aged 70-85 years with active or convalescent COVID-19.

This sequence joins TRBV4-3 and TRBJ1-2; D call uncertain. Germline V gives CDR1 LGHNA, CDR2 YSLEER. The CDR3 covers 15 residues. The V and J ends lost 1 base and 5 bases respectively, with 14 bases between them. The CDR3: CASSQVVGRGYGYTF. In DNA, the CDR3 is TGCGCCAGCAGCCAAGTGGTAGGCCGGGGATATGGCTACACCTTC.

CDR3 nucleotides: TGTGCCAGTAGGGGTCGGTGGGAGGATGGCTACACCTTC. Its translation: CASRGRWEDGYTF. This chain joins TRBV19 and TRBJ1-2, with unresolved D. V was clipped by 6 bases and J by 6 bases, with 14 bases between them. CDR3 length: 13 residues. Germline assignment: CDR1 LNHDA and CDR2 SQIVND (reference sequence).

The CDR3 protein is CASSSTRSGGGVFF. The CDR3, as DNA: TGCGCCAGCAGCTCCACCCGGAGTGGGGGCGGAGTGTTCTTC. The V call is TRBV4-1, the J call TRBJ2-1, with D possibly matching TRBD1 (6 bases). V was clipped by 5 bases and J by 15 bases, with 23 bases between them. Germline V CDR1 and CDR2: MGHRA, YSYEKL. There are 14 residues in the CDR3.

The chain carries TRBV5-1 and TRBJ1-3, with D maybe TRBD1 (5 bases). Deletions cut 4 bases from V and 0 bases from J, with 32 bases between. CDR1 and CDR2 from the germline V gene are SGHRS and YFSETQ. The CDR3 runs to 22 residues. The CDR3 coding sequence is TGCGCCAGCAGCCAGGTCGGTGGAGAGACAGAGCCAACTTCGAACTCTGGAAACACCATATATTTT. Its protein is CASSQVGGETEPTSNSGNTIYF.

This clone has more than one count but fewer than ten. The chain has TRBV10-3 and TRBJ1-1, with 7 bases matching TRBD1. CDR1 and CDR2 (germline): ENHRY, SYGVKD. The CDR3 contains 14 residues. With V trimmed by 10 bases and J by 5 bases, 13 bases remained unmatched. CDR3 bases: TGTGCCACCCATAACGACAGGGATTATACTGAAGCTTTCTTT. Encoded protein: CATHNDRDYTEAFF.

The chain couples TRBV10-3 to TRBJ1-1; possible D gene TRBD1, 5 bases. V lost 8 bases to trimming and J lost 4 bases, with 14 bases between them. The germline gives CDR1 ENHRY, CDR2 SYGVKD. The CDR3 runs to 13 residues. The CDR3 DNA follows: TGTGCCATCCGGGGGGGACGGGGCACTGAAGCTTTCTTT. This sequence encodes CAIRGGRGTEAFF.

This clone was counted only a few times. This chain links TRBV21-1 with TRBJ1-1; the table gives TRBD1 as D, unverified against the DNA. TRBV21-1 is termed a pseudogene. The CDR3 contains 14 residues. The CDR3 bases are TGTGCCAGCAGCAAAGCGGCTGGTAACACTGAAGCTTTCTTT. Its translation is CASSKAAGNTEAFF.

This chain joins TRBV2 and TRBJ1-2, with 8 bases identical to TRBD1. The J segment lost 4 bases and the V segment lost 5 bases, leaving 3 bases of the junction unmatched. The germline CDR1 and CDR2 sequences are SNHLY and FYNNEI. There are 13 residues in the CDR3. CDR3 residues: CASSLDRVYGYTF. CDR3 sequence (DNA): TGTGCCAGCAGTTTGGACAGGGTCTATGGCTACACCTTC.

The genes are TRBV9 and TRBJ2-1; 13 bases align to TRBD2. With V trimmed by 2 bases and J by 6 bases, 8 bases remained unmatched. The CDR3 is 17 amino acids. Germline CDR1 SGDLS, CDR2 YYNGEE. In nucleotides, the CDR3 is TGTGCCAGCAGCGTGGACTTACTAGCGGGAGGGGGCAATGAGCAGTTCTTC. It specifies CASSVDLLAGGGNEQFF.

The rearrangement uses TRBV5-1 and TRBJ1-2; possibly TRBD1 for D (6 bases). Trimming shortened V by 0 bases and J by 2 bases, and 14 bases separated the two germline ends. Germline-derived CDR1 and CDR2 are SGHRS and YFSETQ. This CDR3 has 16 amino acids. The CDR3 bases are TGCGCCAGCAGCTTGGAATCAGGGGTTAGAAACTATGGCTACACCTTC. Translating gives CASSLESGVRNYGYTF.

V is TRBV19 and J is TRBJ1-1, with 10 bases that match TRBD1. This CDR3 has 15 amino acids. In germline, CDR1 is LNHDA, CDR2 SQIVND (reference sequence). Trimming removed 3 bases from V and 4 bases from J; junction bases left unmatched: 5. CDR3 loop: CASSMGTGVGTEAFF. DNA of the CDR3: TGTGCCAGTAGTATGGGGACAGGGGTAGGCACTGAAGCTTTCTTT.

The gene calls are TRBV5-1 and TRBJ2-7, with 9 positions matching TRBD1. CDR3 length: 17 residues. Germline trimming cut 0 bases from V and 3 bases from J; bases unmatched to any gene: 10. Germline-derived CDR1 and CDR2 are SGHRS and YFSETQ. CDR3 amino acids: CASSLAPTGTGNYEQYF. DNA of the CDR3: TGCGCCAGCAGCTTGGCCCCCACCGGGACAGGGAACTACGAGCAGTACTTC.

The chain combines TRBV18 with TRBJ1-1; D gene ambiguous. Germline V lookup: CDR1 KGHSH, CDR2 LQKENI. V shed 1 base and J shed 0 bases, with 6 bases lying between them. The CDR3 is made up of 14 amino acids. CDR3 loop: CASSPQQLNTEAFF. CDR3 DNA: TGTGCCAGCTCACCACAACAGTTGAACACTGAAGCTTTCTTT.

This clone was seen a handful of times. The CDR3, as DNA: TGCGCCAGCAGCTCGCAACCGGGACAGGGATTTATGGCTACTAATGAAAAACTGTTTTTT. This gives the protein CASSSQPGQGFMATNEKLFF. J is TRBJ1-4 and V is TRBV5-1, with 9 bases aligning to TRBD1. Germline V gives CDR1 SGHRS, CDR2 YFSETQ. With 3 bases clipped from V and 2 bases from J, the junction kept 17 bases outside the gene matches. CDR3 length equals 20 residues.

The chain employs TRBV5-1 and TRBJ2-3; the D gene is possibly TRBD1 (6 bases). Per germline, CDR1 SGHRS and CDR2 YFSETQ. V was cut by 7 bases and J by 8 bases, with 29 bases left in between. This CDR3 spans 17 amino acids. Here the CDR3 reads CASGTGTRSQIEPTQYF. The CDR3 nucleotides are TGCGCCAGCGGTACCGGGACAAGGAGCCAGATTGAGCCTACGCAGTATTTT.

The chain carries TRBV3-1 (or the pseudogene TRBV3-2) and TRBJ2-3, with unresolved D. V was clipped by 6 bases and J by 2 bases, with 9 bases between them. The CDR3 has 13 amino acids. CDR1 LGHDT and CDR2 YNNKEL come from the germline V gene (reference sequence). CDR3 region: CASRERLTDTQYF. CDR3 DNA sequence: TGTGCCAGCAGAGAAAGACTCACAGATACGCAGTATTTT.

The chain has TRBV2 and TRBJ1-1; D gene ambiguous. V lost 4 bases and J 0 bases, leaving 12 bases between the germline ends. Germline-derived CDR1 and CDR2 are SNHLY and FYNNEI. The CDR3 sequence is 15 residues long. CDR3 region: CASSGVRSMNTEAFF. CDR3 nucleotides: TGTGCCAGCAGTGGTGTCAGGTCCATGAACACTGAAGCTTTCTTT.

The V gene is TRBV10-2, the J gene TRBJ1-1; TRBD1 is a possible D gene (5 bases). The ends were cut back, 7 bases at V and 4 bases at J, with 16 bases in the middle. In germline, CDR1 is WSHSY, CDR2 SAAADI. The CDR3 length is 14 residues. This chain's CDR3 is CASTNPGGSTEAFF. DNA of the CDR3: TGCGCCAGCACCAATCCCGGGGGAAGCACTGAAGCTTTCTTT.

The V call is TRBV6-2 or TRBV6-3, the J call TRBJ1-1; D unclear. CDR1 is MNHEY, CDR2 SVGEGT, per germline. The CDR3 is 16 amino acids. Trimming took 2 bases from V and 0 from J, leaving 13 bases between them. This chain's CDR3 is CASSYGRIKMNTEAFF. DNA for the CDR3: TGTGCCAGCAGTTACGGCAGAATCAAAATGAACACTGAAGCTTTCTTT.

The chain couples TRBV6-5 to TRBJ2-7; D is possibly TRBD1 (5 bases). Trimming stripped 6 bases from V and 2 bases from J, with 14 bases between. The CDR3 is made up of 14 amino acids. Germline assignment: CDR1 MNHEY and CDR2 SVGAGI. The CDR3 loop reads CASSPNRSPYEQYF. The CDR3 nucleotides read TGTGCCAGCAGCCCGAACAGGAGTCCCTACGAGCAGTACTTC.

The rearrangement joins TRBV18 to TRBJ1-3; TRBD1 is a possible D gene (5 bases). Germline V gives CDR1 KGHSH, CDR2 LQKENI. The CDR3 is 16 amino acids. V shed 1 base and J shed 4 bases, with 14 bases lying between them. The CDR3 loop is CASSPRGDSLGNTIYF. CDR3 bases: TGTGCCAGCTCACCACGAGGTGACAGCTTGGGAAACACCATATATTTT.

The chain links TRBV3-1 (or the pseudogene TRBV3-2) to TRBJ1-1; D possibly corresponds to TRBD1 (6 bases). V lost 0 bases and J lost 8, with 19 bases in between. Germline lookup yields CDR1 LGHDT and CDR2 YNNKEL (reference sequence). This CDR3 has 16 amino acids. CDR3 residues: CASSQEVSTRGAEAFF. CDR3 DNA sequence: TGTGCCAGCAGCCAAGAGGTTTCCACCAGGGGCGCAGAAGCTTTCTTT.

This CDR3 reads CASSPNTGETQYF. CDR3 nucleotide sequence: TGTGCCAGCAGCCCGAACACCGGGGAGACCCAGTACTTC. The V and J genes are TRBV7-2 and TRBJ2-5; D unclear. This CDR3 is built from 13 residues. Per germline, CDR1 SGHTA and CDR2 FQGNSA. V was pared by 5 bases and J by 5 bases, with 12 bases between.

This sequence joins TRBV11-1 and TRBJ1-1; 10 bases agree with TRBD1. This CDR3 comprises 13 residues. With 3 bases clipped from V and 10 bases from J, the junction kept 5 bases outside the gene matches. Germline V gene sequence: CDR1 SGHAT, CDR2 FQDESV (reference sequence). Here the CDR3 reads CASSFRTGGTAFF. The DNA of the CDR3 is TGTGCCAGCAGCTTTCGGACAGGGGGGACAGCTTTCTTT.

This clone was recorded only once. The chain combines TRBV19 with TRBJ1-2; 8 bases align to TRBD1. J gave up 7 bases and V 8 bases, and 9 bases lay outside the gene matches. This CDR3 region has 13 residues. In germline, CDR1 is LNHDA, CDR2 SQIVND (reference sequence). In DNA, the CDR3 is TGTGCCAGTGTCAGGGGGCCGATGGGTGGCTACACCTTC. Protein sequence: CASVRGPMGGYTF.

The gene calls are TRBV27 and TRBJ1-2; TRBD1 matches 8 bases. The V gene end was trimmed by 5 bases and the J gene end by 8 bases; junction bases not matched to a gene: 10. CDR3 length: 14 amino acids. The V gene's germline CDR1 is MNHEY and CDR2 SMNVEV (reference sequence). The chain's CDR3 is CASSPRTGLGGYTF. Here the CDR3 DNA reads TGTGCCAGCAGTCCTCGGACAGGGCTAGGAGGCTACACCTTC.

The J gene is TRBJ2-3, the V gene TRBV18; perhaps TRBD2 as D (6 bases). Trimming took off 3 bases at V and 7 bases at J, with 23 bases between the two ends. This CDR3 comprises 17 residues. The germline gives CDR1 KGHSH, CDR2 LQKENI. CDR3 sequence (DNA): TGTGCCAGCTCACCCCCGGGGGAGGCGCCCTTGGGGAATACGCAGTATTTT. Translated: CASSPPGEAPLGNTQYF.

This clone was detected once. This rearrangement joins TRBV19 to TRBJ1-1; tentatively, D is TRBD1 (6 bases). Deletions cut 9 bases from V and 7 bases from J, with 18 bases between. CDR3 length equals 13 residues. Germline V lookup: CDR1 LNHDA, CDR2 SQIVND (reference sequence). This CDR3 is CASFKTGVSEAFF. The CDR3 DNA sequence: TGTGCCAGCTTCAAGACAGGCGTTAGTGAAGCTTTCTTT.

The V call is TRBV7-9, the J call TRBJ1-6, with TRBD1 as a possible D gene (6 bases). V was trimmed by 3 bases and J by 4 bases, leaving 16 bases between them. Germline CDR1 SEHNR, CDR2 FQNEAQ (reference sequence). The length of the CDR3 is 17 residues. Here the CDR3 DNA reads TGTGCCAGCAGCTTCCTTATCGGGACACAGTATAATTCACCCCTCCACTTT. Protein product: CASSFLIGTQYNSPLHF.

This sequence joins TRBV13 and TRBJ1-3; D unresolved. The CDR3 is 14 residues long. The germline gives CDR1 PRHDT, CDR2 FYEKMQ (reference sequence). V was clipped by 2 bases and J by 0 bases, with 5 bases between them. The CDR3 protein is CASSLLVSGNTIYF. The DNA for the CDR3 is TGTGCCAGCAGCTTATTAGTCTCTGGAAACACCATATATTTT.